These T cell receptor beta chains were read from a single sample in a study of T cell repertoires in cytomegalovirus infection. TCRdb recomputed calls from the reads with MiXCR, one row per CDR3 protein. The repertoire holds 550,000 to 850,000 distinct CDR3 sequences, roughly 30% seen once, with 15% to 20% in the top ten. No cognate antigen is known for these TCRs. The specimen comprised cultured PBMCs, sampled from culture after CMV antigen stimulation. The receptor source for this set is a human donor in good health (CMV status not recorded). Some clones in this sample may be carry-over from other donors' samples. CDR3s include the opening cysteine and the closing phenylalanine or tryptophan. The D gene is left open where the match is weak. Clone size is shown for a subset of rows, as once, few, many or a class of expanded clone.

clone_size j_call d_call v_call cdr3_aa cdr3_nt
- TRBJ2-1 - TRBV20-1 CSASGGTREQFF TGCAGTGCTAGTGGCGGAACACGGGAGCAGTTCTTC
- TRBJ2-7 TRBD2 TRBV5-4 CASSPWGLAGGLEQYF TGTGCCAGCAGCCCGTGGGGACTAGCGGGGGGGCTCGAGCAGTACTTC
few TRBJ2-7 TRBD2 TRBV12-3/TRBV12-4 CASSSLLAGEIYEQYF TGTGCCAGCAGTTCCCTCCTAGCGGGAGAGATCTACGAGCAGTACTTC
few TRBJ2-6 - TRBV7-8 CASSLGASSGANVLTF TGTGCCAGCAGCTTGGGCGCCTCCAGCGGGGCCAACGTCCTGACTTTC
- TRBJ2-3 TRBD2 TRBV14 CASSQPGLAGVDTQYF TGTGCCAGCAGCCAGCCGGGACTAGCGGGAGTAGATACGCAGTATTTT
few TRBJ1-2 - TRBV7-2 CASSNTGPYTF TGTGCCAGCAGTAATACAGGGCCCTACACCTTC
many TRBJ2-3 - TRBV7-2 CASSLALGRGTDTQYF TGTGCCAGCAGCTTAGCTTTGGGGAGAGGCACAGATACGCAGTATTTT
- TRBJ1-4 - TRBV2 CASSVQGYEKLFF TGTGCCAGCAGTGTACAGGGTTATGAAAAACTGTTTTTT
- TRBJ1-4 - TRBV18 CASSPSVNEKLFF TGTGCCAGCTCACCCTCCGTGAATGAAAAACTGTTTTTT
few TRBJ2-3 TRBD2 TRBV7-8 CASSFLAGGPSTDTQYF TGTGCCAGCAGCTTCCTAGCGGGGGGGCCCAGCACAGATACGCAGTATTTT
many TRBJ2-5 TRBD2 TRBV7-2 CASSFTSGTYQETQYF TGTGCCAGCAGCTTCACTAGCGGAACGTACCAAGAGACCCAGTACTTC
- TRBJ2-1 - TRBV20-1 CSASPGLVAEQFF TGCAGTGCTAGTCCCGGACTTGTCGCTGAGCAGTTCTTC
- TRBJ2-3 - TRBV4-3 CASSQASAGSTDTQYF TGCGCCAGCAGCCAAGCCTCAGCGGGTAGCACAGATACGCAGTATTTT
- TRBJ2-7 - TRBV7-8 CASSFTGGRDEQYF TGTGCCAGCAGCTTCACGGGGGGCCGCGACGAGCAGTACTTC
- TRBJ2-7 - TRBV7-6 CASSFSTYEQYF TGTGCCAGCAGCTTCTCCACCTACGAGCAGTACTTC
- TRBJ1-3 TRBD1 TRBV7-6 CASSFTGTGPGNTIYF TGTGCCAGCAGCTTCACCGGGACAGGGCCTGGAAACACCATATATTTT
few TRBJ1-5 - TRBV7-8 CASSAGRVSNQPQHF TGTGCCAGCAGCGCCGGCAGGGTTAGCAATCAGCCCCAGCATTTT
few TRBJ1-1 - TRBV12-3/TRBV12-4 CASSRLWPIAFF TGTGCCAGCAGCCGCCTTTGGCCCATAGCTTTCTTT
few TRBJ2-5 TRBD2 TRBV7-9 CASSFATSDLQETQYF TGTGCCAGCAGCTTCGCAACTAGCGACTTACAAGAGACCCAGTACTTC
- TRBJ1-3 TRBD1 TRBV4-2 CASRATGTGSGSTIYF TGTGCCAGCAGGGCGACCGGGACAGGGTCCGGAAGCACCATATATTTT
many TRBJ2-5 - TRBV10-3 CAISAGYQETQYF TGTGCCATCAGTGCGGGCTACCAAGAGACCCAGTACTTC
few TRBJ2-5 - TRBV28 CASSLSGYRMKVQETQYF TGTGCCAGCAGTTTATCTGGCTACCGAATGAAAGTCCAAGAGACCCAGTACTTC
- TRBJ2-7 TRBD1 TRBV6-1 CASRKRTGGVYEQYF TGTGCCAGCAGAAAGAGGACAGGGGGCGTTTACGAGCAGTACTTC
many TRBJ2-1 TRBD2 TRBV7-9 CASSPRREGGYEQFF TGTGCCAGCAGCCCTAGACGGGAGGGCGGCTATGAGCAGTTCTTC
few TRBJ2-7 TRBD1 TRBV28 CASSFPPGQSFREQYF TGTGCCAGCAGTTTTCCCCCGGGACAGTCATTTAGGGAGCAGTACTTC
many TRBJ1-3 TRBD1 TRBV28 CASSSDRASGNTIYF TGTGCCAGCAGTTCGGACAGGGCCTCTGGAAACACCATATATTTT
- TRBJ2-4 - TRBV20-1 CSASDDEQNIQYF TGCAGTGCTAGCGACGACGAGCAAAACATTCAGTACTTC
- TRBJ2-3 - TRBV7-6 CATIGVAGTDTQYF TGTGCCACCATTGGGGTAGCTGGCACAGATACGCAGTATTTT